This T cell receptor (beta chain) was found in a study of blood T cell repertoires in COVID-19. Study-level information: The analysed material was cDNA or gDNA that came from T cells, B-cell-depleted T cells, or PBMCs.

The CDR3 contains 15 residues. J lost 10 bases, V lost 4 bases, and 7 bases had no gene match. CDR1 LGHDT and CDR2 YNNKEL come from the germline V gene (reference sequence). How the authors handled the data: Estimation of nucleated cell counts relied on the amplification of reference gene primers. TCRdb keeps only in-frame clones here, not all; method: immunoSEQ multiplex PCR. That table furnishes V, J and clone size, whereas the DNA furnished D and trimming. The sample has 150,000 to 200,000 clones; about 87% are singletons. The sequencing input was peripheral blood. The J gene is TRBJ1-6, the V gene TRBV3-1 (or the pseudogene TRBV3-2); 10 bases are shared with TRBD1. This clonotype was sampled from a man aged 60 to 75 with acute or convalescent COVID-19. The CDR3 DNA sequence: TGTGCCAGCAGCCGCCGGGACAGGGGCAACTCACCCCTCCACTTT. Translated: CASSRRDRGNSPLHF.